The present TCR beta chain was sequenced within a study of shared clonotypes between healthy human individuals. Study results and limitations: Rarefaction showed that sequencing of sorted subsets was incomplete (despite large depth). Naive CD4 clonotype sharing across several donors was around 5.5%.

A 200 ng quantity of DNA, some 30,000 T cell genomes, went into the sorted-subset replicate PCRs. Sequencing used immunoSEQ multiplex PCR; TCRdb keeps in-frame clones, though not all of them. The table lists around 2.3 million clones, approximately 96% of them singletons. Looked up from germline, CDR1 is MNHEY and CDR2 is SVGAGI. Trimming at V came to 2 bases and at J to 4 bases, leaving 5 bases not matched to a gene. This CDR3 has 15 residues. Worth noting for this clone: Its cognate antigen is unknown.

This sequence originates from a man between 18 and 35 years old in good health. Sequenced input: naive CD4+ T cells sorted from blood. Subset described: CD45RA+ positively selected. V gene TRBV6-5 combines with J gene TRBJ2-7, with 10 bases that match TRBD2. Here the CDR3 reads CASSYPSGRVYEQYF. CDR3 DNA sequence: TGTGCCAGCAGTTACCCCAGCGGGAGGGTTTACGAGCAGTACTTC.